The clone carrying this TCR beta chain has a handful of counts. Live CD3+CD8+TCRalphabeta+ cells were sorted into four subsets by PD-1 and/or TIGIT. The data belong to a study of circulating CD8 cells and anti-PD-1 response in melanoma. The QIAseq Immune Repertoire TCR panel built the libraries from roughly 15 ng of total RNA. TCRdb re-analysed the reads in MiXCR, keeping a single row per CDR3 protein. The table includes several hundred distinct CDR3 sequences, around 7% detected once. CDR1 and CDR2 (germline): SGHVS, FQNEAQ. V lost 0 bases and J lost 0, with 6 bases in between. This CDR3 is 14 amino acids long.

The specimen comprised CD8+ T cells from PBMCs, sampled at baseline or after one month of anti-PD-1 therapy (not recorded which). This sequence was found in a human donor with melanoma. The rearrangement links TRBV7-8 to TRBJ2-7, with no clear D. The CDR3 nucleotides read TGTGCCAGCAGCTTAGCGTATAGCTCCTACGAGCAGTACTTC. It translates to CASSLAYSSYEQYF.